A selection of T cell receptor beta chains follows, all from one sample in a study of T-cell reconstitution after alpha-beta-depleted transplantation in children. MiXCR, run by TCRdb on the PCR reads, gives a single entry per CDR3 protein. Of about 150,000 distinct CDR3 sequences detected, 8% to 10% appear once; the ten largest clones hold roughly 18%. Sequencing was performed on PBMCs, mostly from graft donor cells, taken 180 days after TCRalphabeta/CD19-depleted stem cell transplant. The receptor source for this set is a female patient aged 2-15 years who had a stem cell transplant for congenital amegakaryocytic thrombocytopenia, so the T cells may come from the graft donor. Each CDR3 is given with its conserved first and last residue.

>TRBV9|TRBJ2-5
CASSVGWRGAVETQYF
>TRBV5-4|TRBJ1-1
CASSLRVNPNTEAFF
>TRBV11-2|TRBJ2-3
CASSLGLVFADTQYF
>TRBV7-9|TRBJ2-7
CASRPTGAYEQYF
>TRBV29-1|TRBJ2-1
CSVEGLVAPLKEQFF
>TRBV29-1|TRBJ1-2
CSVLGQGLGYTF
>TRBV7-9|TRBJ1-6
CASSPSTAINSPLHF
>TRBV4-2|TRBJ2-1
CASSQERMTGKLWGEQFF
>TRBV30|TRBJ1-1
CAWAGVFTEAFF
>TRBV15|TRBJ2-3
CATSRGDYGTDTQYF
>TRBV7-2|TRBJ2-1
CASSLGQNNEQFF
>TRBV10-2|TRBJ2-6
CASTGIGNGANVLTF
>TRBV7-2|TRBJ2-5
CASSLGGLYQETQYF
>TRBV20-1|TRBJ2-3
CSARDSWTDTQYF
>TRBV28|TRBJ2-5
CASFAGTGRETQYF
>TRBV5-1|TRBJ1-3
CASRPPGTGSGNTIYF
>TRBV20-1|TRBJ1-2
CSARDWGASGYTF
>TRBV12-3/TRBV12-4|TRBJ2-5
CASSLARGTGETQYF
>TRBV6-6|TRBJ1-1
CGSSYSIQGKAFF
>TRBV5-5|TRBJ1-1
CASNPFMARDTEAFF